The 20 T cell receptor beta chains below all came from one sample that was sequenced in a study of T cell responses to AZD1222 COVID-19 vaccine. TCRdb's copy holds only in-frame clones and misses some; the assay was immunoSEQ multiplex PCR. The profile shows tens of thousands of clones, roughly nine tenths of them singletons. The sample in question was peripheral blood, obtained on day 0 of AZD1222 vaccination. The source is an adult in good health.

In DNA, the CDR3 is TGTGCCAGTGACAGCTACAATGAGCAGTTCTTC. Translating gives CASDSYNEQFF. The J gene is TRBJ2-1, the V gene TRBV6-6; tentative D call: TRBD1 (5 bases). Germline CDR1 is MNHNY and CDR2 is SVGAGI (reference sequence). V lost 9 bases and J 3 bases, leaving 6 bases between the germline ends. CDR3 length: 11 residues.

This chain connects TRBV23-1 to TRBJ2-2, with D perhaps TRBD1 (7 bases). TRBV23-1 is reported as an ORF; its role is uncertain. Trimming removed 3 bases at V and 3 bases at J, with 14 bases between. This CDR3 has 16 amino acids. The CDR3 protein is CASSQFDREDTGELFF. Written as DNA, the CDR3 is TGCGCCAGCAGTCAGTTTGACAGGGAGGACACCGGGGAGCTGTTTTTT.

The rearrangement links TRBV6-5 to TRBJ2-1; D remains ambiguous. The germline V gene has CDR1 MNHEY and CDR2 SVGAGI. The V and J ends lost 4 bases and 2 bases respectively, with 15 bases between them. The CDR3 spans 16 residues. The CDR3 here is CASSLGVGSAYNEQFF. DNA for the CDR3: TGTGCCAGCAGTTTAGGTGTGGGTTCAGCCTACAATGAGCAGTTCTTC.

The genes are TRBV28 and TRBJ1-6; 8 bases agree with TRBD1. Trimming removed 6 bases from V and 8 bases from J; junction bases left unmatched: 3. Germline V gene data show CDR1 as MDHEN and CDR2 as SYDVKM. The CDR3 totals 13 residues. Here the CDR3 reads CASRDRGYSPLHF. Written as DNA, the CDR3 is TGTGCCAGCAGAGACAGGGGTTATTCACCCCTCCACTTT.

The genes are TRBV6-5 and TRBJ1-2, with D uncertain. The CDR3 runs 14 residues. The V gene's germline CDR1 is MNHEY and CDR2 SVGAGI. Trimming stripped 6 bases from V and 4 bases from J, with 15 bases between. The CDR3 DNA reads TGTGCCAGCAGGCCCTTTGTTGAGGGCTATGGCTACACCTTC. As protein: CASRPFVEGYGYTF.

Ten or more counts support this clone. Other DNA variants within this sample encode the same CDR3. The CDR3 bases are TGCGCCAGCAGCTTGGCGGGGGGTTACAGTGAAGCTTTCTTT. This translates into CASSLAGGYSEAFF. V gene TRBV5-1 combines with J gene TRBJ1-1; D is perhaps TRBD1 (5 bases). Trimming pared 0 bases from V and 7 bases from J, leaving 13 bases between. The CDR3 sequence is 14 residues long. The V gene's germline CDR1 is SGHRS and CDR2 YFSETQ.

With regard to this clone: The junction differs from germline at one of its ends, possibly a read error. This chain connects TRBV6-1 to TRBJ1-2; the D gene is possibly TRBD1 (6 bases). The CDR3 runs 12 residues. Germline CDR1 is MNHNS and CDR2 is SASEGT. CDR3 bases: TGTGCCAGCCGTGAGGGGGGGGAGGGCTACACCTTC. Protein product: CASREGGEGYTF.

The V call is TRBV3-1 (or the pseudogene TRBV3-2), the J call TRBJ1-2, with D hard to call. This CDR3 is 14 amino acids long. Germline loops: CDR1 LGHDT, CDR2 YNNKEL (reference sequence). The V gene lost 0 bases and the J gene lost 7 bases, with 12 bases spanning the gap. The CDR3 nucleotides are TGTGCCAGCAGCCAAGATCTCCTAGAGGCTGGCTACACCTTC. Translated: CASSQDLLEAGYTF.

CDR3 sequence (DNA): TGTGCCAGCAGCGGGGGTTCCAGGGGATCCTACGAGCAGTACTTC. Protein: CASSGGSRGSYEQYF. The chain recombines TRBV5-4 with TRBJ2-7, with a possible D match to TRBD1 (6 bases). CDR1 is SGHNT, CDR2 YYREEE, per germline (reference sequence). The V end was cut by 4 bases, the J end by 1 base, with 15 bases between. The CDR3 totals 15 residues. Full variable domain (missing parts from reference TRBV5-4 and TRBJ2-7): ETGVTQSPTHLIKTRGQQVTLRCSSQSGHNTVSWYQQALGQGPQFIFQYYREEENGRGNFPPRFSGLQFPNYSSELNVNALELDDSALYLCASSGGSRGSYEQYFGPGTRLTVT.

J is TRBJ2-1 and V is TRBV9; 9 bases map to TRBD1. V trimming: 0 bases; J trimming: 10 bases; junction bases outside the gene matches: 8. The CDR3 runs 15 residues. Germline CDR1 is SGDLS and CDR2 is YYNGEE. The CDR3 DNA reads as TGTGCCAGCAGCGTAGATAACAGGGGGCTAGGAGAGCAGTTCTTC. Translating it yields CASSVDNRGLGEQFF.

The chain uses TRBV5-1 and TRBJ2-7; 14 nucleotides line up with TRBD2. Trimming cost V 4 bases and J 7 bases; bases outside gene matches: 10. The CDR3 covers 16 residues. Germline CDR1 reads SGHRS; CDR2 reads YFSETQ. The CDR3 reads CASSQLPGLAGEEQYF. The CDR3 DNA sequence: TGCGCCAGCAGCCAACTGCCGGGACTAGCGGGAGAGGAGCAGTACTTC.

CDR3: CASSQGRGAPEAFF. CDR3 sequence (DNA): TGCGCCAGCAGCCAGGGACGGGGGGCGCCTGAAGCTTTCTTT. The chain is built from TRBV4-1 and TRBJ1-1; tentative D call: TRBD1 (6 bases). Trimming stripped 3 bases from V and 6 bases from J, with 14 bases between. The CDR3 covers 14 residues. Germline V lookup: CDR1 MGHRA, CDR2 YSYEKL.

V and J are TRBV5-6 and TRBJ1-2; weak D call: TRBD1 (5 bases). This CDR3 contains 13 residues. Germline V gene sequence: CDR1 SGHDT, CDR2 YYEEEE. Trimming took 5 bases from V and 3 from J, leaving 11 bases between them. The CDR3 sequence is CASSVGVDYGYTF. In nucleotides, the CDR3 is TGTGCCAGCAGTGTGGGGGTCGACTATGGCTACACCTTC. Drawing the rest from reference TRBV5-6 and TRBJ1-2, the complete variable domain is DAGVTQSPTHLIKTRGQQVTLRCSPKSGHDTVSWYQQALGQGPQFIFQYYEEEERQRGNFPDRFSGHQFPNYSSELNVNALLLGDSALYLCASSVGVDYGYTFGSGTRLTVV.

V gene TRBV7-8 combines with J gene TRBJ1-5, with 10 bases fitting TRBD1. CDR3 length: 16 residues. The V segment lost 0 bases and the J segment 2 bases; nucleotides outside the gene matches: 1. Germline V gives CDR1 SGHVS, CDR2 FQNEAQ. CDR3 nucleotide sequence: TGTGCCAGCAGCTTAGCCGGACAGGGGGGCAATCAGCCCCAGCATTTT. Translation: CASSLAGQGGNQPQHF.

The V and J genes are TRBV5-1 and TRBJ1-3; D unclear. CDR3 length equals 15 residues. The V end was cut by 2 bases, the J end by 0 bases, with 9 bases between. Germline V gene sequence: CDR1 SGHRS, CDR2 YFSETQ. The CDR3 nucleotides read TGCGCCAGCAGCTTATCGGTAGACTCTGGAAACACCATATATTTT. It codes for CASSLSVDSGNTIYF.

This clone is a singleton in its sample. The rearrangement uses TRBV10-3 and TRBJ2-1; no reliable D call. Per the germline V gene, CDR1 is ENHRY and CDR2 is SYGVKD. This CDR3 is 16 amino acids long. Trimming shortened V by 0 bases and J by 0 bases, and 9 bases separated the two germline ends. The CDR3 DNA reads as TGTGCCATCAGTGAGTCTTTGGCTCCCTCCTACAATGAGCAGTTCTTC. Protein product: CAISESLAPSYNEQFF.

The chain is built from TRBV5-1 and TRBJ1-2, with a possible D match to TRBD1 (6 bases). Trimming shortened V by 4 bases and J by 6 bases, and 19 bases separated the two germline ends. Per germline, CDR1 SGHRS and CDR2 YFSETQ. The CDR3 sequence is 15 residues long. The CDR3 sequence is CASSPAGQIAHGYTF. The CDR3 DNA reads as TGCGCCAGCAGCCCGGCTGGACAGATCGCTCATGGCTACACCTTC.

The chain links TRBV10-2 to TRBJ1-1; 8 bases match TRBD1. The CDR3 sequence is 14 residues long. V lost 8 bases to trimming and J lost 6 bases; unmatched junction nucleotides: 11. CDR1 WSHSY and CDR2 SAAADI come from the germline V gene. The CDR3 nucleotides are TGCGCCAGCGGTTCCGGGACAGGACCCCCTGAAGCTTTCTTT. Amino acids: CASGSGTGPPEAFF.

DNA of the CDR3: TGTGCCAGCAGCTCATCCGCAAACACCATATATTTT. This sequence encodes CASSSSANTIYF. The V and J genes are TRBV7-9 and TRBJ1-3; unclear D gene. V lost 4 bases to trimming and J lost 6 bases, with 7 bases between them. The germline CDR1 and CDR2 sequences are SEHNR and FQNEAQ (reference sequence). CDR3 length: 12 amino acids. Full variable domain (missing parts from reference TRBV7-9 and TRBJ1-3): DTGVSQNPRHKITKRGQNVTFRCDPISEHNRLYWYRQTLGQGPEFLTYFQNEAQLEKSRLLSDRFSAERPKGSFSTLEIQRTEQGDSAMYLCASSSSANTIYFGEGSWLTVV.

This clone was seen only a few times. The DNA for the CDR3 is TGTGCCAGCAGTTTGTCCCCAACCGGCGATAATTCACCCCTCCACTTT. Encoded protein: CASSLSPTGDNSPLHF. The rearrangement links TRBV28 to TRBJ1-6; D is unclear. The germline CDR1 and CDR2 sequences are MDHEN and SYDVKM. This CDR3 region has 16 residues. V lost 3 bases and J 5 bases, leaving 14 bases between the germline ends.